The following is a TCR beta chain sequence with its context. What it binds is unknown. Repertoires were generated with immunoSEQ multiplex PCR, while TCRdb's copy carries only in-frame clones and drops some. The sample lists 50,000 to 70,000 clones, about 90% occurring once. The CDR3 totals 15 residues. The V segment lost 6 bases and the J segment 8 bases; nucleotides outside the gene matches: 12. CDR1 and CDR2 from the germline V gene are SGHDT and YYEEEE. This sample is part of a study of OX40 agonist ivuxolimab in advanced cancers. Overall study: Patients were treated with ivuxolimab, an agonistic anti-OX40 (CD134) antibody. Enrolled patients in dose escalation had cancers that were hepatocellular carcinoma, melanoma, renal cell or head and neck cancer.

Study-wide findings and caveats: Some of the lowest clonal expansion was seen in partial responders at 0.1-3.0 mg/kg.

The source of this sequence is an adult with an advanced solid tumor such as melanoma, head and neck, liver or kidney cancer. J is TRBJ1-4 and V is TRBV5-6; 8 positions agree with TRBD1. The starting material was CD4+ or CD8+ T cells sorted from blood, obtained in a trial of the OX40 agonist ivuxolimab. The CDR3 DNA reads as TGTGCCAGCACCCGGGAGGGGACAGGACCCGAAAAACTGTTTTTT. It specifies CASTREGTGPEKLFF.